The clone carrying this TCR beta chain was counted only a few times. Its antigen is undetermined. Documented time point: newly diagnosed GD, antithyroid drugs for less than 3 months. The authors made the TCR library using RNA they extracted from PBMCs. Relying on iRepertoire HTBI primers and Arm-PCR of CDR3 regions, the team built TCR beta libraries. TCRdb analysed the multiplex PCR reads with MiXCR anew, one entry per CDR3 protein. The sample lists about 450,000 distinct CDR3 sequences; about 14% were seen once. This CDR3 has 16 residues. Between the trimmed V and J ends, which lost 1 base and 0 bases, there was a span of 10 bases. Germline V gene sequence: CDR1 LGHDT, CDR2 YNNKEL (reference sequence). This entry is derived from a study of regulatory T cells in long-lasting Graves disease. Study-wide findings and caveats: Persistent Graves' patients had lower TCR diversity than newly diagnosed ones.

The sample was also reused in another study, on T cells in Graves' hyperthyroidism and ophthalmopathy. As reported in that work: If no ophthalmopathy progression occurred within 18 months, Graves' hyperthyroidism was stable.

The V gene is TRBV3-1, the J gene TRBJ1-3; no definite D call. The input for sequencing was peripheral blood mononuclear cells (PBMCs), taken at new diagnosis, from a patient treated with antithyroid drugs. The sequence came from a woman aged 45-59 years with Graves disease. CDR3 nucleotides: TGTGCCAGCAGCCAAGGGGGTCCTCTCTCTGGAAACACCATATATTTT. This sequence encodes CASSQGGPLSGNTIYF.